This TCR beta chain derives from a study of T cell clonality in common variable immunodeficiency (dated by TCRdb to the mid-2010s). Broad study findings and their caveats: Correlations between repertoire features and clinical complications were limited by patient heterogeneity within the CVID cohort. Reportedly, TCRbeta sequences from CVID had fewer deletions and N-nucleotide insertions, and highly modified clones with 13 or more V deletions were absent from CVID. TCRbeta clonality was higher in CVID subjects than in healthy controls (t-test p = 0.018), and the increase was most characteristic of about a third of subjects. Despite equal DNA input, controls averaged roughly 80,000 unique sequences per sample versus around 30,000 in CVID samples. Healthy controls shared more TCRbeta clones with each other than CVID subjects shared among themselves (p < 0.0001). It was noted by the authors that sequencing of the repertoires of T cell subpopulations would be needed to clarify the cause of the increased clonality in CVID.

V trim: 1 base; J trim: 4 bases; unmatched bases: 0. Reading the germline V gene gives CDR1 SGHDT and CDR2 YYEEEE. The CDR3 sequence holds 13 residues, the cysteine and phenylalanine included. Sequencing covers 30 bases of the CDR3, shown here with the frame starting at base 1. Most of the CVID patients and most of the healthy controls were of Caucasian heritage. Heparinized peripheral whole blood samples of 5 to 8 ml were collected from each donor. Genomic DNA from adults with common variable immune deficiency (CVID) and from healthy adult controls was used for sequencing of TCRbeta CDR3 repertoires. There were about 22 healthy adult volunteers in the control group (approximately 12 female and some ten male), ranging in age from about 23 to 66 years, with a mean age of roughly 35. To isolate peripheral blood mononuclear cells, diluted blood was subjected to density centrifugation over Hypaque 1077 or Ficoll-Paque. Genomic DNA was obtained from unsorted mononuclear cells through either Qiagen column purification or a centrifugation-based method.

CVID samples and control samples contributed equivalent amounts of genomic DNA as sequencing input. For every sample, a 60 bp segment covering the rearranged TCRbeta CDR3 region was amplified and then sequenced. The immunoSEQ assay, a bias-corrected multiplex PCR combined with high-throughput sequencing, was used for TCRbeta amplification. For the original study's pipeline: Every unique nucleotide sequence counted as a clone and was annotated with V, D and J genes, copy number and frequency. Sequences were labeled productive if in frame, and non-productive if out of frame or containing stop codons. As previously described, clonality was calculated on the basis of Shannon's entropy. The predicted amino acid sequences of productive clones were used to derive the mean CDR3 Kyte-Doolittle hydropathy. Hierarchical clustering of scaled V gene usage was performed with the R hclust function using Manhattan distance and complete linkage. To assess clone sharing by CDR3 amino acid sequence, 12 repertoires per group were resampled over 100 rounds. The repertoires were searched for about 70 published EBV-specific TCRbeta sequences and 245 published CMV-specific TCRbeta sequences. After a couple of CVID samples that produced fewer than 10,000 sequences were dropped from the analysis, 42 CVID repertoires remained. TCRdb obtained this table from immuneACCESS and retained in-frame rearrangements with V and J assigned. These tables miss some clones; where compared with another copy, unresolved V genes account for less than half of the shortfall, and the remainder is unexplained. For V, J and clone size, that table is used; D and trimming come from the DNA. This sample has about 55,000 clones in the table, none counted a single time. The ten largest clones take up around 0.84% of the sample.

This clone has ten or more counts. Its antigen is still unknown. The read finishes 3 residues shy of the CDR3 end, and the germline J gene is used to complete it. This TCR was sampled from a person aged 18 to 75 in good health. Material: peripheral blood mononuclear cells. The chain employs TRBV5-6 and TRBJ1-1; a stretch of 8 junction bases matches TRBD1. The CDR3 amino acid sequence is: CASSLTGGTEAFF. Partial CDR3 DNA: TGTGCCAGCAGCTTGACAGGGGGCACTGAA.